One sample yielded the 11 T cell receptor beta chains listed below, sequenced in a study of blood T cell repertoires in COVID-19. Produced via immunoSEQ multiplex PCR; TCRdb's table is partial and in-frame only. This table holds around 24,000 clones, over 75% found once. The sequenced material came from peripheral blood. Source of these receptors: a man over 45 with active or convalescent COVID-19.

The CDR3 spells CASRTWGGDTQYF. For the CDR3, the DNA is TGTGCCAGCAGGACATGGGGGGGGGATACGCAGTATTTT. The V and J genes are TRBV28 and TRBJ2-3; the match to TRBD2 covers 7 bases. V was clipped by 6 bases and J by 6 bases; unmatched bases: 6. The CDR3 loop spans 13 amino acids. The germline V gene encodes CDR1 MDHEN and CDR2 SYDVKM.

The chain recombines TRBV5-4 with TRBJ1-2, with a tentative D call TRBD1 (5 bases). Germline CDR1 SGHNT, CDR2 YYREEE (reference sequence). The CDR3 length is 15 residues. V was clipped by 0 bases and J by 5 bases, with 14 bases between them. CDR3 sequence: CASSLVSLDTYGYTF. CDR3 DNA: TGTGCCAGCAGCTTGGTCTCCTTGGACACTTATGGCTACACCTTC.

The chain has TRBV15 and TRBJ2-5, with D unresolved. V lost 1 base to trimming and J lost 1 base, with 13 bases between them. This CDR3 is 16 amino acids long. CDR1 LNHNV and CDR2 YYDKDF come from the germline V gene (reference sequence). Here the CDR3 reads CATSRGQLESQETQYF. As DNA, the CDR3 is TGTGCCACCAGCAGAGGTCAGCTGGAGAGCCAAGAGACCCAGTACTTC.

V gene TRBV5-1 combines with J gene TRBJ2-7; D possibly corresponds to TRBD1 (5 bases). This CDR3 comprises 14 residues. Trimming shortened V by 0 bases and J by 3 bases, and 10 bases separated the two germline ends. CDR1 and CDR2 (germline): SGHRS, YFSETQ. This chain's CDR3 is CASSLAQGGYEQYF. Here the CDR3 DNA reads TGCGCCAGCAGCTTGGCCCAGGGTGGCTACGAGCAGTACTTC.

This clone was detected a few times. V and J are TRBV6-5 and TRBJ1-2; 9 positions agree with TRBD1. From germline, CDR1 is MNHEY and CDR2 SVGAGI. The CDR3 is made up of 13 amino acids. Trimming removed 3 bases from V and 14 bases from J; junction bases left unmatched: 10. The CDR3 nucleotides are TGTGCCAGCAGTTATTTCGGGACAGGGTACAGAACCTTC. It codes for CASSYFGTGYRTF.

This chain links TRBV30 with TRBJ2-5; 8 nucleotides align to TRBD1. Per germline, CDR1 GTSNPN and CDR2 SVGIG (reference sequence). J was trimmed by 2 bases and V by 0 bases; bases with no gene match: 20. This CDR3 region has 20 residues. CDR3 protein: CAWSVRVRGLSDLNQETQYF. DNA of the CDR3: TGTGCCTGGAGTGTACGTGTCAGGGGGCTATCGGACTTAAATCAAGAGACCCAGTACTTC.

This chain joins TRBV15 and TRBJ1-1, with unresolved D. The V end was cut by 8 bases, the J end by 4 bases, with 17 bases between. This CDR3 comprises 14 residues. Germline CDR1 is LNHNV and CDR2 is YYDKDF (reference sequence). Here the CDR3 DNA reads TGTGCCACCGCGGTTATCGTATTCGGCACTGAAGCTTTCTTT. Protein product: CATAVIVFGTEAFF.

The rearrangement uses TRBV7-6 and TRBJ1-3, with a tentative D call TRBD1 (5 bases). Trimming left V 3 bases short and J 4 bases short, with 16 bases between. There are 16 residues in the CDR3. CDR1 and CDR2 (germline): SGHVS, FNYEAQ. The CDR3, as DNA: TGTGCCAGCAGCTTGGCCCGACAGAGTACCGGAAACACCATATATTTT. Translated: CASSLARQSTGNTIYF.

The chain links TRBV18 to TRBJ2-1; possible D gene TRBD1, 5 bases. Between the trimmed V and J ends, which lost 6 bases and 7 bases, there was a span of 16 bases. The germline V gene has CDR1 KGHSH and CDR2 LQKENI. This CDR3 is 14 amino acids long. CDR3 coding DNA: TGTGCCAGCTCGCTCAATGCTCAGGGTAATGAGCAGTTCTTC. Translating gives CASSLNAQGNEQFF.

The chain employs TRBV10-2 and TRBJ1-2; 10 bases are a match to TRBD1. With V trimmed by 6 bases and J by 5 bases, 6 bases remained unmatched. Germline-derived CDR1 and CDR2 are WSHSY and SAAADI. The CDR3 is 14 amino acids. In DNA form, the CDR3 reads TGCGCCAGCAGGGACCGGGACAGGGGATATGGCTACACCTTC. Translation: CASRDRDRGYGYTF.

The J gene is TRBJ1-1, the V gene TRBV7-3, with 8 bases that match TRBD1. This CDR3 comprises 14 residues. The V and J ends lost 6 bases and 2 bases, in that order; junction bases with no gene match: 5. Germline V gene data show CDR1 as SGHTA and CDR2 as FQGTGA. The CDR3 sequence: CASRQTGANTEAFF. The CDR3 DNA reads as TGTGCCAGCAGGCAGACAGGGGCAAACACTGAAGCTTTCTTT.